This T cell receptor (beta chain) comes out of a study of esophageal squamous cell carcinoma under preoperative chemotherapy. Turning to the study itself: Samples included peripheral blood T cells as well as tumor-infiltrating lymphocytes. Study-wide results and caveats: After treatment, tumor-infiltrating lymphocytes apparently came partly from blood T cells.

The V end lost 8 bases, the J end lost 0 bases, and 11 bases lay between the germline ends. The CDR3 is 13 amino acids. Germline V gene sequence: CDR1 MNHNS, CDR2 SASEGT. This clonotype rates as medium-sized. What it recognizes is unknown. One entry per CDR3 protein, called by TCRdb with MiXCR from the PCR reads. The table has around 14,000 distinct CDR3 sequences, 60% seen once. The time point here: before preoperative PTX-NDP chemotherapy. Preoperative chemotherapy with paclitaxel-nedaplatin was given to patients before surgery. The receptor's source is a human donor with esophageal squamous cell carcinoma. The donor label of this sample is uncertain. This material was acquired from a patient given preoperative chemotherapy. The chain links TRBV6-1 to TRBJ2-7; the D gene is possibly TRBD1 (5 bases). The DNA of the CDR3 is TGTGCCAGCCGTATAGACAGCTCCTACGAGCAGTACTTC. Translation gives CASRIDSSYEQYF.